Sequencing of this TCR beta chain was carried out in a study of blood T cell repertoires in COVID-19. Whole-study context: Both acute and convalescent COVID-19 samples were obtained from the United States, Italy and Spain.

In the original processing: For nucleated cells, counts were estimated from reference gene primer amplification. Sequencing was performed with immunoSEQ multiplex PCR; in TCRdb, only in-frame clones are kept and a portion is missing. V and J calls and clone size are given by that table; D and trimming were obtained from the DNA. The sample yields approximately 150,000 clones, approximately 84% seen once. Trimming left V 7 bases short and J 3 bases short, with 10 bases between. The CDR3 runs 11 residues. Germline V gene data show CDR1 as SQVTM and CDR2 as ANQGSEA. Ten or more counts support this clone.

The receptor was isolated from a woman aged 50 to 60 with COVID-19, enrolled during active disease. This chain connects TRBV29-1 to TRBJ2-7; possibly TRBD2 for D (5 bases). Sequencing input: peripheral blood. CDR3 protein: CSGRRDYEQYF. CDR3 sequence (DNA): TGCAGCGGCCGCCGGGACTACGAGCAGTACTTC.